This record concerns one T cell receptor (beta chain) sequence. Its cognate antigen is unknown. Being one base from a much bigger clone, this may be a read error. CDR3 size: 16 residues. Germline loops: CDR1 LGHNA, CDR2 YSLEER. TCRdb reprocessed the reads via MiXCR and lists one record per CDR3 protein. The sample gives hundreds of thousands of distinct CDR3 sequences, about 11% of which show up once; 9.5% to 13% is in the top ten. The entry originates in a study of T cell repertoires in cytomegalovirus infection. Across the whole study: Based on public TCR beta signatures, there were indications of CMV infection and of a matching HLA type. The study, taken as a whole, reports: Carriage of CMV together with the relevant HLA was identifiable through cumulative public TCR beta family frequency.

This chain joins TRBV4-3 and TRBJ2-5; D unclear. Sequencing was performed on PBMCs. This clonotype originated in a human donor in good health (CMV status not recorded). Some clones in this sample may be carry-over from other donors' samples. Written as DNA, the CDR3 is TGCACCAGCAGCCAACTAATCAGGAGTACGGTACAGACCCAGTACTTC. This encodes CTSSQLIRSTVQTQYF.